A selection of T cell receptor beta chains follows, all from one sample in a study of OX40 agonist ivuxolimab in advanced cancers. Sequencing was performed with immunoSEQ multiplex PCR; in TCRdb, only in-frame clones are kept and a portion is missing. This table holds about 62,000 clones, 92% found once. Sequencing was performed on CD4+ or CD8+ T cells sorted from blood, taken in a trial of the OX40 agonist ivuxolimab. Receptor source: an adult with an advanced solid tumor such as melanoma, head and neck, liver or kidney cancer. Both conserved end residues are part of each CDR3. Fields, in order: clone size, D gene, V gene, J gene, CDR3 protein, CDR3 DNA. A D gene is named only where the DNA matches it firmly. Part of the rows lack a size; the others show once, few, many or a class for expanded clones.

.,.,TRBV7-3,TRBJ2-7,CASSLNSGKPYEQYF,TGTGCCAGCAGCTTAAACTCCGGGAAACCCTACGAGCAGTACTTC
.,.,TRBV19,TRBJ1-1,CASSSHGMNTEAFF,TGTGCCAGTAGCTCGCACGGGATGAACACTGAAGCTTTCTTT
.,TRBD2,TRBV7-9,TRBJ2-7,CASRPGTSGGYEQYF,TGTGCCAGCAGGCCCGGGACTAGCGGCGGCTACGAGCAGTACTTC
.,.,TRBV14,TRBJ2-2,CASSQDLGRANTGELFF,TGTGCCAGCAGCCAAGATCTAGGACGGGCGAACACCGGGGAGCTGTTTTTT
.,TRBD1,TRBV9,TRBJ2-3,CASSDHRQGLSTDTQYF,TGTGCCAGCAGCGACCACCGACAGGGGCTAAGCACAGATACGCAGTATTTT
.,.,TRBV30,TRBJ1-2,CAGPGVYGYTF,TGTGCCGGACCGGGGGTCTATGGCTACACCTTC
.,.,TRBV18,TRBJ1-2,CASSPSGASGYGYTF,TGTGCCAGCTCACCATCGGGGGCCTCGGGCTATGGCTACACCTTC
.,TRBD2,TRBV19,TRBJ2-3,CASSTPASGSTDTQYF,TGTGCCAGTAGTACCCCGGCTAGCGGTTCCACAGATACGCAGTATTTT
.,.,TRBV4-1,TRBJ1-1,CASSQVAPNTEAFF,TGCGCCAGCAGCCAAGTCGCACCGAACACTGAAGCTTTCTTT
.,.,TRBV6-5,TRBJ1-2,CASSASPYGYTF,TGTGCCAGCAGTGCCTCCCCCTATGGCTACACCTTC
.,TRBD2,TRBV10-2,TRBJ2-5,CASGGLAGSYQETQYF,TGCGCCAGCGGAGGACTAGCGGGGTCGTACCAAGAGACCCAGTACTTC
.,TRBD2,TRBV19,TRBJ2-1,CASSTGLAIYNEQFF,TGTGCCAGTAGTACGGGACTAGCGATTTACAATGAGCAGTTCTTC
.,.,TRBV4-1,TRBJ1-2,CASSQVRVQGNYGYTF,TGCGCCAGCAGCCAAGTGAGGGTGCAGGGGAACTATGGCTACACCTTC
once,TRBD2,TRBV11-2,TRBJ2-3,CASSLNNRLAGRTDTQYF,TGTGCCAGCAGCTTGAACAATAGACTAGCGGGACGCACAGATACGCAGTATTTT
.,.,TRBV4-1,TRBJ2-7,CASSQLADRPYEQYF,TGCGCCAGCAGCCAACTGGCGGACAGACCCTACGAGCAGTACTTC
once,TRBD1,TRBV13,TRBJ1-1,CASSLGGGDLNTEAFF,TGTGCCAGCAGCCTAGGGGGCGGGGACTTGAACACTGAAGCTTTCTTT
once,.,TRBV4-1,TRBJ1-3,CASSQEEGNTIYF,TGCGCCAGCAGCCAAGAAGAGGGAAACACCATATATTTT
.,TRBD1,TRBV2,TRBJ2-7,CASFGQGFYEQYF,TGTGCCAGCTTCGGACAGGGTTTCTACGAGCAGTACTTC
.,TRBD2,TRBV13,TRBJ2-2,CASSLNSLAGSTGELFF,TGTGCCAGCAGCTTAAATTCACTAGCGGGGAGCACCGGGGAGCTGTTTTTT
.,.,TRBV19,TRBJ1-2,CASSIDPYTNYGYTF,TGTGCCAGTAGTATAGATCCCTACACCAACTATGGCTACACCTTC
.,TRBD1,TRBV4-1,TRBJ2-5,CASSQHWTGGQETQYF,TGCGCCAGCAGCCAACATTGGACAGGGGGACAAGAGACCCAGTACTTC
.,.,TRBV7-6,TRBJ2-1,CASSLVAGRDEQFF,TGTGCCAGCAGCTTAGTCGCAGGGCGGGACGAGCAGTTCTTC
.,.,TRBV6-5,TRBJ2-5,CASSSAGWETQYF,TGTGCCAGCAGTTCGGCGGGATGGGAGACCCAGTACTTC
.,.,TRBV13,TRBJ1-2,CASRETTAGYGYTF,TGTGCCAGCAGAGAGACAACCGCGGGCTATGGCTACACCTTC
few,.,TRBV7-9,TRBJ2-3,CASRGADTQYF,TGTGCCAGCAGGGGGGCAGATACGCAGTATTTT
.,.,TRBV6-5,TRBJ1-2,CASSPFQGLYGYTF,TGTGCCAGCAGTCCATTCCAGGGGCTCTATGGCTACACCTTC
.,.,TRBV27,TRBJ2-2,CASTRGNTGELFF,TGTGCCAGCACCAGGGGGAACACCGGGGAGCTGTTTTTT
.,TRBD2,TRBV7-9,TRBJ2-5,CASMPAGGLETQYF,TGTGCCAGCATGCCCGCGGGGGGTTTGGAGACCCAGTACTTC